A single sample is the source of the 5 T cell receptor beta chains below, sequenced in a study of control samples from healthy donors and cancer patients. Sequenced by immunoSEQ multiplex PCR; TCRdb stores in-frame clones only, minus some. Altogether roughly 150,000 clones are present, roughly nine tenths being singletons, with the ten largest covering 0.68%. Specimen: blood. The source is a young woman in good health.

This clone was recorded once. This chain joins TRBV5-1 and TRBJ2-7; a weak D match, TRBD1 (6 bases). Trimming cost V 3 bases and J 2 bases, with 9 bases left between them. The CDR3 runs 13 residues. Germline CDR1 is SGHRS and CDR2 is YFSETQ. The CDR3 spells CASSSTGPYEQYF. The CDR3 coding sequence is TGCGCCAGCAGCTCGACAGGACCCTACGAGCAGTACTTC.

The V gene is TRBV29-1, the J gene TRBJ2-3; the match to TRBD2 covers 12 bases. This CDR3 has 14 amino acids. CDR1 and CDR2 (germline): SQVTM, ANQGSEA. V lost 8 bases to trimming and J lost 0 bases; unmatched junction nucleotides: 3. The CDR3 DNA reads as TGCAGCTCCGGACTAGCGGGGAGCACAGATACGCAGTATTTT. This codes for CSSGLAGSTDTQYF.

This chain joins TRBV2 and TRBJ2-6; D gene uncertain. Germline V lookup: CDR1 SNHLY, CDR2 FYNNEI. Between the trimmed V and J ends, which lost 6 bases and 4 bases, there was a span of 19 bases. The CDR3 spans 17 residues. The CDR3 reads CASSRTSEISGANVLTF. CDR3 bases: TGTGCCAGCAGCAGGACCTCAGAAATCTCCGGGGCCAACGTCCTGACTTTC.

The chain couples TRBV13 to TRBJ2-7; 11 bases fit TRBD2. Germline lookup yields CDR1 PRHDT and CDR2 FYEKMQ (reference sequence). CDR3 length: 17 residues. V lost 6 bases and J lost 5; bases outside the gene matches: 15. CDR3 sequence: CASSHALAGGVVHEQYF. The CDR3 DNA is TGTGCCAGCAGTCATGCCCTAGCGGGAGGAGTGGTCCACGAGCAGTACTTC.

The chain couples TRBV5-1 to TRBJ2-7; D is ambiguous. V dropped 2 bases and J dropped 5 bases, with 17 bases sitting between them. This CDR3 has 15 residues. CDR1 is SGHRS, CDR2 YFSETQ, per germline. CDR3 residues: CASSLYTTNTDEQYF. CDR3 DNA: TGCGCCAGCAGCTTATACACGACGAATACGGACGAGCAGTACTTC.